One and the same sample provided the 26 T cell receptor beta chains below, sequenced in a study of blood T cell repertoires in COVID-19. Assay used: immunoSEQ multiplex PCR; TCRdb lists only in-frame clones, some missing. The sample has approximately 74,000 clones; nearly 80% are singletons. The sequenced sample consisted of peripheral blood. The receptors derive from a human donor in a cohort sampled during active COVID-19.

The chain's CDR3 is CASRQATAREQYF. In DNA form, the CDR3 reads TGTGCCAGTAGACAGGCGACAGCGAGGGAGCAGTACTTC. The chain combines TRBV19 with TRBJ2-7, with D possibly TRBD1 on 5 matching bases. CDR1 and CDR2 (germline): LNHDA, SQIVND (reference sequence). Trimming removed 6 bases at V and 7 bases at J, with 16 bases between. This CDR3 region has 13 residues. Full variable domain (remainder filled in from reference TRBV19 and TRBJ2-7): DGGITQSPKYLFRKEGQNVTLSCEQNLNHDAMYWYRQDPGQGLRLIYYSQIVNDFQKGDIAEGYSVSREKKESFPLTVTSAQKNPTAFYLCASRQATAREQYFGPGTRLTVT.

The genes are TRBV9 and TRBJ2-1, with a possible D match to TRBD1 (6 bases). This CDR3 spans 16 amino acids. V was clipped by 0 bases and J by 2 bases, with 12 bases between them. CDR1 is SGDLS and CDR2 is YYNGEE in the germline V gene. CDR3 bases: TGTGCCAGCAGCGTAGGGGGCAGGGGAACCTACAATGAGCAGTTCTTC. Its translation: CASSVGGRGTYNEQFF.

The gene calls are TRBV5-4 and TRBJ1-4; 7 bases align to TRBD1. Trimming cost V 4 bases and J 8 bases; bases outside gene matches: 8. The CDR3 covers 14 residues. Germline CDR1 and CDR2: SGHNT and YYREEE (reference sequence). Here the CDR3 DNA reads TGTGCCAGCAGCGAGAGACAGGGAGACGAAAAACTGTTTTTT. This sequence encodes CASSERQGDEKLFF.

This rearrangement joins TRBV28 to TRBJ1-4; D might be TRBD1 (6 bases). The length of the CDR3 is 15 residues. V was shortened by 6 bases and J by 10 bases, with 21 bases between the two germline ends. Germline assignment: CDR1 MDHEN and CDR2 SYDVKM. Here the CDR3 DNA reads TGTGCCAGCAGCCCAACGACAGGACCGGCGAGAAAACTGTTTTTT. This gives the protein CASSPTTGPARKLFF.

V gene TRBV19 combines with J gene TRBJ1-5; tentatively, D is TRBD1 (5 bases). Germline V gives CDR1 LNHDA, CDR2 SQIVND (reference sequence). Trimming shortened V by 6 bases and J by 2 bases, and 14 bases separated the two germline ends. This CDR3 region has 15 residues. CDR3 in amino acids: CASSLGREGNQPQHF. The CDR3 bases are TGTGCCAGTAGCCTGGGGCGCGAGGGCAATCAGCCCCAGCATTTT.

This clone has only one observation. The chain recombines TRBV10-3 with TRBJ1-2, with 7 bases that match TRBD1. CDR3 length: 12 amino acids. Germline assignment: CDR1 ENHRY and CDR2 SYGVKD. After removal of 8 bases from V and 5 bases from J, the junction contained 5 bases not matched to a gene. DNA of the CDR3: TGTGCCATCGGGACAGAGAGTTATGGCTACACCTTC. Its translation is CAIGTESYGYTF.

The V gene is TRBV28, the J gene TRBJ1-5, with 7 bases aligning to TRBD1. The CDR3 loop spans 19 amino acids. The V and J ends lost 7 bases and 1 base, in that order; junction bases with no gene match: 19. The germline gives CDR1 MDHEN, CDR2 SYDVKM. CDR3 bases: TGTGCCAGCACTCACCGCCGGGACAGAAGTGCCCCGAGCAATCAGCCCCAGCATTTT. Its translation is CASTHRRDRSAPSNQPQHF.

In regard to this clone: One end of the junction varies from germline; a read error may be responsible. The rearrangement links TRBV29-1 to TRBJ2-5, with unresolved D. CDR1 is SQVTM, CDR2 ANQGSEA, per germline. The length of the CDR3 is 12 residues. The CDR3 sequence: CSVEAKRETQYF. The CDR3 DNA reads TGCAGCGTGGAAGCTAAACGAGAGACCCAGTACTTC.

A single count supports this clone. The V call is TRBV28, the J call TRBJ1-4; 10 nucleotides align to TRBD1. Trimming removed 4 bases from V and 6 bases from J; junction bases left unmatched: 17. The CDR3 extends over 19 amino acids. From germline, CDR1 is MDHEN and CDR2 SYDVKM. CDR3 sequence (DNA): TGTGCCAGCAGTTCCCCCCTCGGGGGGACAGGGGAAGGGGATGAAAAACTGTTTTTT. Amino acids: CASSSPLGGTGEGDEKLFF. Combining the CDR3 with reference TRBV28 and TRBJ1-4 gives the whole variable domain DVKVTQSSRYLVKRTGEKVFLECVQDMDHENMFWYRQDPGLGLRLIYFSYDVKMKEKGDIPEGYSVSREKKERFSLILESASTNQTSMYLCASSSPLGGTGEGDEKLFFGSGTQLSVL.

This clone occurred a few times. This chain joins TRBV5-4 and TRBJ1-1, with D tentatively TRBD1 (5 bases). The V gene lost 7 bases and the J gene lost 7 bases, with 11 bases spanning the gap. This CDR3 has 11 residues. Germline V CDR1 and CDR2: SGHNT, YYREEE (reference sequence). The CDR3 DNA reads as TGTGCCAGCGGGGGGGGACTTGAAGCTTTCTTT. It yields the protein CASGGGLEAFF.

This chain links TRBV28 with TRBJ1-1; tentative D call: TRBD1 (6 bases). The CDR3 loop spans 12 amino acids. Between the trimmed V and J ends, which lost 7 bases and 10 bases, there was a span of 16 bases. The germline CDR1 and CDR2 sequences are MDHEN and SYDVKM. The CDR3 is CASIMGGRGAFF. CDR3 bases: TGTGCCAGCATCATGGGGGGGCGTGGAGCTTTCTTT. The variable domain in full, with the rest retrieved from reference TRBV28 and TRBJ1-1, is DVKVTQSSRYLVKRTGEKVFLECVQDMDHENMFWYRQDPGLGLRLIYFSYDVKMKEKGDIPEGYSVSREKKERFSLILESASTNQTSMYLCASIMGGRGAFFGQGTRLTVV.

The chain is built from TRBV19 and TRBJ1-1; TRBD1 is a possible D gene (5 bases). The CDR3 is made up of 13 amino acids. The V end lost 3 bases, the J end lost 4 bases, and 9 bases lay between the germline ends. CDR1 and CDR2 from the germline V gene are LNHDA and SQIVND (reference sequence). The CDR3 reads CASSIGGGTEAFF. CDR3 coding DNA: TGTGCCAGTAGTATCGGGGGGGGCACTGAAGCTTTCTTT.

The CDR3 bases are TGTGCCATCAGTGAGTCTGGGGCATCTGATCAGCCCCAGCATTTT. Translating gives CAISESGASDQPQHF. J is TRBJ1-5 and V is TRBV10-3; weak D call: TRBD1 (5 bases). Trimming left V 0 bases short and J 5 bases short, with 11 bases between. There are 15 residues in the CDR3. CDR1 is ENHRY, CDR2 SYGVKD, per germline.

J is TRBJ1-3 and V is TRBV10-2; D may be TRBD1 (5 bases). Deletions cut 4 bases from V and 2 bases from J, with 15 bases between. Germline V gene lookup returns CDR1 WSHSY and CDR2 SAAADI. The CDR3 spans 16 residues. CDR3: CASSAGTPRAGNTIYF. The CDR3 DNA reads TGCGCCAGCAGTGCCGGGACTCCAAGGGCTGGAAACACCATATATTTT.

The gene calls are TRBV19 and TRBJ2-1, with TRBD2 as a possible D gene (6 bases). Germline assignment: CDR1 LNHDA and CDR2 SQIVND (reference sequence). V dropped 4 bases and J dropped 5 bases, with 15 bases sitting between them. The CDR3 sequence is 15 residues long. This CDR3 is CASSTGDAVHNEQFF. The CDR3, as DNA: TGTGCCAGTAGTACGGGGGATGCGGTCCACAATGAGCAGTTCTTC.

V is TRBV18 and J is TRBJ1-4; D unresolved. Trimming left V 2 bases short and J 8 bases short, with 9 bases between. The CDR3 is 13 residues long. Germline V gives CDR1 KGHSH, CDR2 LQKENI. The CDR3 nucleotides read TGTGCCAGCTCACCAGGGCTCCGGGAAAAACTGTTTTTT. It translates to CASSPGLREKLFF.

This clone was counted between two and nine times. Here the CDR3 reads CSASNRGKRTDTQYF. In DNA, the CDR3 is TGCAGTGCTAGTAACCGGGGGAAACGCACAGATACGCAGTATTTT. This chain links TRBV20-1 with TRBJ2-3; TRBD2 might be the D (6 bases). Germline values: CDR1 DFQATT, CDR2 SNEGSKA (reference sequence). The CDR3 is 15 residues long. Trimming removed 3 bases at V and 1 base at J, with 14 bases between.

This clone occurred many times. The chain links TRBV11-2 to TRBJ2-7, with 12 bases fitting TRBD2. The CDR3 contains 17 residues. Trimming took 5 bases from V and 4 from J; bases not matched to a gene: 12. CDR1 SGHAT and CDR2 FQNNGV come from the germline V gene. CDR3 residues: CASSPKERLAGVYEQYF. The CDR3 region has the DNA TGTGCCAGCAGCCCCAAAGAAAGACTAGCGGGAGTTTACGAGCAGTACTTC.

For the CDR3, the DNA is TGTGCCACCGGATTCCGACTAGCGGGAGGAGAGACCCAGTACTTC. Amino acids: CATGFRLAGGETQYF. The chain employs TRBV9 and TRBJ2-5, with 13 bases identical to TRBD2. V trimming: 9 bases; J trimming: 4 bases; junction bases outside the gene matches: 9. Germline V lookup: CDR1 SGDLS, CDR2 YYNGEE. The CDR3 length is 15 residues.

This rearrangement joins TRBV6-6 to TRBJ1-3; TRBD1 matches 8 bases. Germline V gives CDR1 MNHNY, CDR2 SVGAGI (reference sequence). Trimming removed 6 bases from V and 1 base from J; junction bases left unmatched: 5. The length of the CDR3 is 15 residues. CDR3 protein: CASRPGQVSGNTIYF. CDR3 bases: TGTGCCAGCAGGCCGGGACAGGTTTCTGGAAACACCATATATTTT.

This chain uses TRBV11-2 with TRBJ2-7; TRBD1 aligns across 8 bases. J lost 6 bases, V lost 0 bases, and 4 bases had no gene match. This CDR3 spans 14 amino acids. The germline CDR1 and CDR2 sequences are SGHAT and FQNNGV. CDR3 sequence: CASSLDMGTGEQYF. CDR3 bases: TGTGCCAGCAGCTTAGATATGGGGACAGGCGAGCAGTACTTC.

The chain employs TRBV2 and TRBJ1-3, with D possibly being TRBD1 (5 bases). The CDR3 has 16 amino acids. Between the trimmed V and J ends, which lost 6 bases and 0 bases, there was a span of 15 bases. Per germline, CDR1 SNHLY and CDR2 FYNNEI. CDR3 residues: CASRPGSSRSGNTIYF. CDR3 bases: TGTGCCAGCAGACCAGGGTCTTCACGCTCTGGAAACACCATATATTTT.

This chain connects TRBV7-6 to TRBJ2-1; D is undetermined. CDR1 and CDR2 (germline): SGHVS, FNYEAQ. V lost 3 bases and J lost 8, with 14 bases in between. CDR3 length: 14 amino acids. CDR3 DNA: TGTGCCAGCAGCTTGGCAGGCCAAGGTGATGAGCAGTTCTTC. It specifies CASSLAGQGDEQFF.

The V call is TRBV11-2, the J call TRBJ2-3; 8 bases agree with TRBD1. The CDR3 sequence is 16 residues long. Germline CDR1 is SGHAT and CDR2 is FQNNGV. Trimming took 4 bases from V and 6 from J; bases not matched to a gene: 12. CDR3 amino acids: CASSSGQGGTSDTQYF. CDR3 sequence (DNA): TGTGCCAGCAGCTCCGGACAGGGCGGGACCTCGGATACGCAGTATTTT.

The V gene is TRBV9, the J gene TRBJ2-2, with a possible D match to TRBD2 (6 bases). The CDR3 is 16 amino acids. V was cut by 7 bases and J by 8 bases, with 24 bases left in between. Germline V gives CDR1 SGDLS, CDR2 YYNGEE. The CDR3 sequence: CASSPLGGAVSGELFF. CDR3 nucleotides: TGTGCCAGCTCACCTCTGGGGGGAGCTGTTTCAGGGGAGCTGTTTTTT.

Only a few counts were recorded for this clone. The rearrangement uses TRBV6-4 and TRBJ2-3; 11 positions agree with TRBD2. The CDR3 is 15 amino acids. The J segment lost 3 bases and the V segment lost 6 bases, leaving 5 bases of the junction unmatched. CDR1 is MRHNA, CDR2 SNTAGT, per germline. The CDR3 is CASSALAGGTDTQYF. The CDR3 coding sequence is TGTGCCAGCAGCGCTCTAGCGGGAGGAACAGATACGCAGTATTTT.